The 20 T cell receptor beta chains in this list originate from one sample, sequenced in a study of identifying expanded T cells in peripheral blood. Generated by immunoSEQ multiplex PCR, the TCRdb table keeps only in-frame clones and is missing some. The table has about 52,000 clones, about 80% seen once. Sample: blood. These receptors came from a person between 18 and 75 years old in good health.

The chain uses TRBV9 and TRBJ1-2; D is undetermined. V dropped 5 bases and J dropped 4 bases, with 15 bases sitting between them. There are 14 residues in the CDR3. Germline-derived CDR1 and CDR2 are SGDLS and YYNGEE. The CDR3 is CASSKSGQAYGYTF. DNA for the CDR3: TGTGCCAGCAGTAAATCCGGGCAAGCCTATGGCTACACCTTC.

The V call is TRBV27, the J call TRBJ1-6, with no clear D. V lost 2 bases and J lost 2, with 16 bases in between. This CDR3 region has 18 residues. Germline lookup yields CDR1 MNHEY and CDR2 SMNVEV (reference sequence). The CDR3 DNA follows: TGTGCCAGCAGTTTAGGCGTGCGGGGAAGCGCCTATAATTCACCCCTCCACTTT. It specifies CASSLGVRGSAYNSPLHF.

V is TRBV7-2 and J is TRBJ2-1; D ambiguous. This CDR3 has 13 residues. V lost 4 bases and J 5 bases, leaving 9 bases between the germline ends. Germline CDR1 and CDR2: SGHTA and FQGNSA. CDR3 amino acids: CASSSQTNNEQFF. In nucleotides, the CDR3 is TGTGCCAGCAGCTCCCAGACGAACAATGAGCAGTTCTTC.

The gene calls are TRBV11-2 and TRBJ1-1, with 9 bases matching TRBD1. There are 15 residues in the CDR3. J lost 6 bases, V lost 6 bases, and 11 bases had no gene match. CDR1 and CDR2 (germline): SGHAT, FQNNGV. DNA for the CDR3: TGTGCCAGCAGTACCGGGACAGGGTATTTGGCTGAAGCTTTCTTT. It encodes CASSTGTGYLAEAFF.

The chain is built from TRBV7-9 and TRBJ2-7; 8 bases line up with TRBD2. CDR1 SEHNR and CDR2 FQNEAQ come from the germline V gene (reference sequence). The CDR3 is 15 residues long. Trimming removed 2 bases from V and 5 bases from J; junction bases left unmatched: 8. CDR3 nucleotide sequence: TGTGCCAGCAGCTTATCGGAGACTAGCGAGAACGAGCAGTACTTC. It encodes CASSLSETSENEQYF.

The chain employs TRBV30 and TRBJ2-3, with D perhaps matching TRBD2 (5 bases). The CDR3 consists of 13 residues. In germline, CDR1 is GTSNPN, CDR2 SVGIG (reference sequence). The germline V and J ends were trimmed by 2 bases and 8 bases, with 14 bases remaining between them. This chain's CDR3 is CAWSPRGIRTQYF. CDR3 DNA: TGTGCCTGGAGTCCCCGAGGGATTCGTACGCAGTATTTT.

This clone was found many times. V gene TRBV4-1 combines with J gene TRBJ1-2, with 7 positions matching TRBD1. The CDR3 length is 16 residues. Germline values: CDR1 MGHRA, CDR2 YSYEKL. Losses at the gene ends were 3 bases for V and 5 bases for J; bases not matched to a gene: 12. CDR3 coding DNA: TGCGCCAGCAGCCAGGCAGAATCGACAGGGAATTATGGCTACACCTTC. Translating gives CASSQAESTGNYGYTF.

This chain uses TRBV9 with TRBJ2-1; possibly TRBD1 for D (6 bases). V was trimmed by 4 bases and J by 7 bases, leaving 18 bases between them. This CDR3 is 15 amino acids long. Germline-derived CDR1 and CDR2 are SGDLS and YYNGEE. Here the CDR3 DNA reads TGTGCCAGCAGCCCAGGGGCGGACAGAGCAAATGAGCAGTTCTTC. This codes for CASSPGADRANEQFF.

This rearrangement joins TRBV7-9 to TRBJ2-7; the match to TRBD1 covers 7 bases. J lost 1 base, V lost 4 bases, and 7 bases had no gene match. The CDR3 covers 15 residues. Germline-derived CDR1 and CDR2 are SEHNR and FQNEAQ (reference sequence). The CDR3 bases are TGTGCCAGCAGCTCCTACAGGGGCCCGTCCTACGAGCAGTACTTC. This translates into CASSSYRGPSYEQYF.

The chain recombines TRBV4-3 with TRBJ1-2, with TRBD1 identical over 8 bases. The CDR3 is made up of 16 amino acids. Looked up from germline, CDR1 is LGHNA and CDR2 is YSLEER. The J segment lost 2 bases and the V segment lost 0 bases, leaving 5 bases of the junction unmatched. CDR3 protein: CASSQDGTGTNYGYTF. The CDR3 nucleotides read TGCGCCAGCAGCCAAGATGGGACAGGAACGAACTATGGCTACACCTTC.

The chain couples TRBV5-1 to TRBJ1-3; 7 bases are shared with TRBD1. Germline V CDR1 and CDR2: SGHRS, YFSETQ. The CDR3 consists of 14 residues. V gave up 5 bases and J gave up 0 bases; unmatched junction bases: 2. CDR3 region: CASRTGLSGNTIYF. As DNA, the CDR3 is TGCGCCAGCAGGACAGGGCTCTCTGGAAACACCATATATTTT.

The genes are TRBV11-2 and TRBJ2-2; TRBD1 might be the D (6 bases). V dropped 2 bases and J dropped 0 bases, with 13 bases sitting between them. The CDR3 sequence is 17 residues long. CDR1 is SGHAT, CDR2 FQNNGV, per germline. The CDR3 loop reads CASSLQGRITNTGELFF. The CDR3 region has the DNA TGTGCCAGCAGCTTACAGGGGAGAATAACGAACACCGGGGAGCTGTTTTTT.

The chain employs TRBV9 and TRBJ2-2; 9 bases are a match to TRBD2. V dropped 0 bases and J dropped 5; count of bases not matched to a gene: 2. This CDR3 is 15 amino acids long. Germline CDR1 reads SGDLS; CDR2 reads YYNGEE. CDR3 residues: CASSVGSGGTGELFF. DNA of the CDR3: TGTGCCAGCAGCGTAGGTAGCGGGGGAACCGGGGAGCTGTTTTTT.

This rearrangement joins TRBV6-5 to TRBJ1-2; 7 positions match TRBD1. Per the germline V gene, CDR1 is MNHEY and CDR2 is SVGAGI. Trimming at V came to 5 bases and at J to 8 bases, leaving 14 bases not matched to a gene. This CDR3 is built from 15 residues. In DNA, the CDR3 is TGTGCCAGCAGTCCCATACCAGGGGGTAAGTGGGGCTACACCTTC. This encodes CASSPIPGGKWGYTF.

The chain couples TRBV7-9 to TRBJ2-7, with a weak D call TRBD1 (5 bases). The CDR3 has 12 residues. Germline CDR1 reads SEHNR; CDR2 reads FQNEAQ (reference sequence). The V and J ends lost 5 bases and 1 base respectively, with 6 bases between them. The CDR3 loop is CASSHRSYEQYF. DNA for the CDR3: TGTGCCAGCAGCCACAGGTCCTACGAGCAGTACTTC.

A remark on this clone: Different DNA sequences within this sample yield the same CDR3. This chain uses TRBV2 with TRBJ2-1; the D is unclear. The CDR3 contains 11 residues. Trimming took 5 bases from V and 7 from J, leaving 6 bases between them. Germline CDR1 SNHLY, CDR2 FYNNEI. CDR3 in amino acids: CASSSYNEQFF. The CDR3 DNA reads TGTGCCAGCAGTTCTTATAATGAGCAGTTCTTC.

This chain links TRBV27 with TRBJ2-1, with 11 bases fitting TRBD2. Trimming at V came to 4 bases and at J to 4 bases, leaving 15 bases not matched to a gene. The CDR3 length is 19 residues. Germline V gene lookup returns CDR1 MNHEY and CDR2 SMNVEV (reference sequence). The CDR3 reads CASSSNGRLGTSGYNEQFF. The CDR3, as DNA: TGTGCCAGCAGTTCAAACGGCCGACTAGGGACTAGCGGATACAATGAGCAGTTCTTC.

J is TRBJ2-7 and V is TRBV27, with D possibly being TRBD1 or TRBD2 (5 bases each). The CDR3 loop spans 14 amino acids. Trimming cost V 5 bases and J 3 bases, with 14 bases left between them. CDR1 MNHEY and CDR2 SMNVEV come from the germline V gene (reference sequence). The CDR3 spells CASSTHRDGYEQYF. CDR3 nucleotides: TGTGCCAGCAGTACACACCGGGACGGCTACGAGCAGTACTTC.

The rearrangement joins TRBV5-1 to TRBJ2-3; 10 positions agree with TRBD1. CDR3 size: 15 residues. With 4 bases clipped from V and 3 bases from J, the junction kept 5 bases outside the gene matches. Germline V CDR1 and CDR2: SGHRS, YFSETQ. This chain's CDR3 is CASSRTGGQTDTQYF. The CDR3 DNA reads as TGCGCCAGCAGCAGGACAGGGGGGCAGACAGATACGCAGTATTTT.

CDR3 sequence reads: CASGPGTPAGYTF. In nucleotides, the CDR3 is TGTGCTAGTGGCCCTGGGACTCCCGCTGGCTACACCTTC. V gene TRBV12-5 combines with J gene TRBJ1-2; maybe TRBD1 (5 bases). This CDR3 has 13 amino acids. The V gene's germline CDR1 is LGHNT and CDR2 FRNRAP. V was shortened by 6 bases and J by 7 bases, with 15 bases between the two germline ends.